This T cell receptor (beta chain) was recorded in a study of T cells in localized non-small cell lung cancer. As regards this clone: Its antigen is unidentified.

Broader study findings: The appearance of a median about 60 of the top 100 tumor clones was seen in adjacent lung. Clonality peaked in uninvolved adjacent lung rather than tumor.

Libraries were prepared by immunoSEQ multiplex PCR; TCRdb keeps only in-frame clonotypes and omits some of them. The repertoire holds about 1,600 clones, with 20% to 25% as singletons. There are 15 residues in the CDR3. Looked up from germline, CDR1 is ENHRY and CDR2 is SYGVKD. J was trimmed by 5 bases and V by 2 bases; bases with no gene match: 4. The rearrangement links TRBV10-3 to TRBJ2-1; TRBD1 aligns across 9 bases. The source was normal lung tissue next to the tumor, collected before any cancer treatment. This TCR was sampled from a woman aged 40-69 years with stage I lung adenocarcinoma. The CDR3 DNA sequence: TGTGCCATCAGTGAGGGGACAGGGAGTAACAATGAGCAGTTCTTC. It codes for CAISEGTGSNNEQFF.